These 24 T cell receptor beta chains came from one sample sequenced in a study of monozygotic twins with inflammatory bowel disease. With the 5' RACE reads reprocessed, TCRdb shows one record per CDR3 protein and no DNA. Its table lists roughly 320,000 distinct CDR3 sequences. Sample: blood. The receptors come from a human donor with ulcerative colitis or Crohn's disease, or a healthy co-twin of an affected twin (not recorded which).

This chain uses TRBV10-2 with TRBJ2-2; without DNA, the TCRdb call of TRBD1 cannot be checked. The CDR3 spans 15 residues. The germline CDR1 and CDR2 sequences are WSHSY and SAAADI. CDR3: CASSVKGPNTGELFF.

CDR3 amino acids: CASSVWGMSEAFF. The V gene is TRBV2, the J gene TRBJ1-1; TCRdb returns TRBD1, unconfirmable since there is no DNA. Germline V lookup: CDR1 SNHLY, CDR2 FYNNEI. CDR3 size: 13 residues.

The V gene is TRBV5-1, the J gene TRBJ1-6; TCRdb gives TRBD1 as the D gene, but with no DNA this cannot be confirmed. CDR1 and CDR2 from the germline V gene are SGHRS and YFSETQ. There are 15 residues in the CDR3. This chain's CDR3 is CASSFVAGGNSPLHF.

This chain connects TRBV30 to TRBJ2-5; TCRdb designates TRBD2, a call that cannot be tested without DNA. The CDR3 covers 14 residues. From germline, CDR1 is GTSNPN and CDR2 SVGIG (reference sequence). The CDR3 protein is CAWSPTPRSETQYF.

The rearrangement uses TRBV11-2 and TRBJ2-4; no DNA is available, so the TRBD1 call from TCRdb remains unchecked. The CDR3 has 18 residues. Germline CDR1 reads SGHAT; CDR2 reads FQNNGV. This CDR3 is CASSRLATGGASKNIQYF.

The chain couples TRBV12-3 or TRBV12-4 to TRBJ2-1; no DNA is available, so the TRBD1 call from TCRdb remains unchecked. The CDR3 runs 15 residues. CDR3 residues: CASSPLSSPGGRQFF.

This sequence joins TRBV5-1 and TRBJ2-1. Germline values: CDR1 SGHRS, CDR2 YFSETQ. This CDR3 spans 15 amino acids. The CDR3 protein is CASSLVTITYNEQFF.

The rearrangement joins TRBV14 to TRBJ2-5. Germline values: CDR1 SGHDN, CDR2 FVKESK. The length of the CDR3 is 11 residues. CDR3 sequence reads: CASSQRETQYF. Based on the CDR3 plus reference TRBV14 and TRBJ2-5, the full variable domain is EAGVTQFPSHSVIEKGQTVTLRCDPISGHDNLYWYRRVMGKEIKFLLHFVKESKQDESGMPNNRFLAERTGGTYSTLKVQPAELEDSGVYFCASSQRETQYFGPGTRLLVL.

The V gene is TRBV29-1, the J gene TRBJ1-2. This CDR3 spans 11 amino acids. Germline loops: CDR1 SQVTM, CDR2 ANQGSEA. This CDR3 is CSVVWRNGYTF. Looking up the rest from reference TRBV29-1 and TRBJ1-2 gives the full variable domain: SAVISQKPSRDICQRGTSLTIQCQVDSQVTMMFWYRQQPGQSLTLIATANQGSEATYESGFVIDKFPISRPNLTFSTLTVSNMSPEDSSIYLCSVVWRNGYTFGSGTRLTVV.

The V and J genes are TRBV7-2 and TRBJ1-1; TCRdb outputs TRBD1, but without DNA this stays unchecked. CDR1 and CDR2 from the germline V gene are SGHTA and FQGNSA. This CDR3 is built from 16 residues. The CDR3 protein is CATSTYRGGSGTEAFF.

The chain uses TRBV6-5 and TRBJ1-2; with no DNA, the TCRdb D assignment of TRBD1 cannot be verified. CDR3 length: 15 residues. Germline CDR1 is MNHEY and CDR2 is SVGAGI. Here the CDR3 reads CASSYPSRGDYGYTF.

The chain carries TRBV27 and TRBJ2-3; absent DNA, TCRdb's TRBD1 call cannot be checked. CDR3 length: 16 residues. CDR1 is MNHEY and CDR2 is SMNVEV in the germline V gene (reference sequence). This CDR3 reads CASTDEGQGLARTQYF.

The chain has TRBV5-1 and TRBJ1-3; with no DNA, the TCRdb D assignment of TRBD1 cannot be verified. Germline CDR1 is SGHRS and CDR2 is YFSETQ. The CDR3 has 13 amino acids. The CDR3 here is CASSLVGDDTIYF.

The rearrangement uses TRBV6-1 and TRBJ2-1; TCRdb indicates TRBD2, and absent DNA this call remains unverified. The length of the CDR3 is 17 residues. CDR1 and CDR2 (germline): MNHNS, SASEGT. The CDR3: CASSEGTSGSSYNEQFF.

The chain recombines TRBV5-1 with TRBJ2-3; TCRdb names TRBD1, which stays unverified in the absence of DNA. The CDR3 sequence is 15 residues long. The germline V gene has CDR1 SGHRS and CDR2 YFSETQ. The CDR3 region is CASSLEGPGPDTQYF.

The chain combines TRBV28 with TRBJ2-3; no DNA is available, so the TRBD2 call from TCRdb remains unchecked. Germline V gene data show CDR1 as MDHEN and CDR2 as SYDVKM. The CDR3 is 18 amino acids. The CDR3 sequence: CASRPLAGGPRWSDTQYF.

The chain carries TRBV7-2 and TRBJ1-4; the D call from TCRdb, TRBD1, cannot be confirmed without DNA. This CDR3 has 12 amino acids. Germline loops: CDR1 SGHTA, CDR2 FQGNSA. CDR3 residues: CASSLSREKLFF.

The CDR3 sequence: CASSGGRDRGSQPQHF. The chain couples TRBV7-2 to TRBJ1-5; TCRdb lists TRBD1, though no DNA is available to test this call. This CDR3 is 16 amino acids long. The germline V gene has CDR1 SGHTA and CDR2 FQGNSA.

The chain has TRBV5-1 and TRBJ2-1. Germline CDR1 reads SGHRS; CDR2 reads YFSETQ. The length of the CDR3 is 15 residues. The CDR3 here is CASSTGVSSYNEQFF.

J is TRBJ2-5 and V is TRBV20-1; lacking DNA, the TRBD1 call made by TCRdb goes unchecked. CDR3 length equals 14 residues. Germline CDR1 is DFQATT and CDR2 is SNEGSKA (reference sequence). CDR3 region: CSARQAGKGETQYF.

The rearrangement links TRBV20-1 to TRBJ2-7; TCRdb designates TRBD2, a call that cannot be tested without DNA. The CDR3 is 12 amino acids. CDR1 and CDR2 from the germline V gene are DFQATT and SNEGSKA (reference sequence). Here the CDR3 reads CSIAGGPYEQYF.

V and J are TRBV20-1 and TRBJ2-1; the TCRdb call, TRBD1, lacks DNA for checking. This CDR3 has 14 amino acids. The V gene's germline CDR1 is DFQATT and CDR2 SNEGSKA (reference sequence). The CDR3: CSARQSGSYNEQFF.

The V and J genes are TRBV20-1 and TRBJ2-3; absent DNA, TCRdb's TRBD2 call cannot be checked. CDR1 is DFQATT and CDR2 is SNEGSKA in the germline V gene (reference sequence). This CDR3 contains 16 residues. The CDR3 reads CSANQRLAGVSDTQYF.

The V and J genes are TRBV12-3 or TRBV12-4 and TRBJ1-2; TCRdb picks TRBD1, but there is no DNA to check that call. The CDR3 is made up of 15 amino acids. CDR3 region: CASSSRQGEVGGYTF.